The 27 T cell receptor beta chains below all came from one sample that was sequenced in a study of CD8+ T cells in alopecia areata. Sequencing used cDNA as its template, made by extracting RNA and reverse transcribing it. Sequencing used immunoSEQ multiplex PCR; TCRdb keeps in-frame clones, though not all of them. The sample comprises several thousand clones, about 76% of which are singletons, and roughly 7% rests with the top ten. Sequencing was performed on skin. The receptors here all came from a human donor in good health.

This sequence joins TRBV9 and TRBJ2-1, with 8 bases that match TRBD2. The CDR3 has 14 residues. J lost 10 bases, V lost 3 bases, and 9 bases had no gene match. Germline V lookup: CDR1 SGDLS, CDR2 YYNGEE. DNA of the CDR3: TGTGCCAGCAGCGGTAGCGGGGCCCGAGGAGAGCAGTTCTTC. Residues: CASSGSGARGEQFF.

CDR3: CASTRYGTSGGAGSTDTQYF. The DNA for the CDR3 is TGCGCCAGCACGCGTTACGGGACTAGCGGGGGGGCCGGGAGCACAGATACGCAGTATTTT. The rearrangement links TRBV5-1 to TRBJ2-3; 16 bases match TRBD2. Looked up from germline, CDR1 is SGHRS and CDR2 is YFSETQ. After removal of 6 bases from V and 0 bases from J, the junction contained 13 bases not matched to a gene. The length of the CDR3 is 20 residues.

This chain connects TRBV13 to TRBJ2-2, with D perhaps matching TRBD2 (5 bases). V was shortened by 7 bases and J by 6 bases, with 21 bases between the two germline ends. Germline CDR1 PRHDT, CDR2 FYEKMQ (reference sequence). The CDR3 is 16 residues long. The CDR3 spells CASTLPGESAAGELFF. The CDR3 DNA reads TGTGCCAGCACTCTCCCCGGGGAGTCGGCGGCCGGGGAGCTGTTTTTT.

V usage is TRBV7-9 and J usage is TRBJ2-1, with 7 bases aligning to TRBD2. This CDR3 has 15 residues. The germline CDR1 and CDR2 sequences are SEHNR and FQNEAQ (reference sequence). The V gene end was trimmed by 9 bases and the J gene end by 3 bases; junction bases not matched to a gene: 11. The CDR3 DNA reads TGTGCCAGTCTCGGGGCGGGGGAGTACTACAATGAGCAGTTCTTC. Its protein is CASLGAGEYYNEQFF.

The gene calls are TRBV27 and TRBJ2-1; D ambiguous. This CDR3 comprises 11 residues. Germline V gene sequence: CDR1 MNHEY, CDR2 SMNVEV (reference sequence). With 3 bases removed from V and 10 bases from J, the gap between germline ends came to 7 bases. The CDR3 nucleotides read TGTGCCAGCAGTTTTCGGAAAGAGCAGTTCTTC. Its translation is CASSFRKEQFF.

This clone was seen a handful of times. The CDR3 is CASSLTTQRAQHF. The CDR3 region has the DNA TGTGCCAGCAGCCTAACCACCCAAAGGGCCCAGCATTTT. V usage is TRBV7-9 and J usage is TRBJ1-5; D is unresolved. V lost 5 bases, J lost 11 bases, and 16 bases lay in between. The CDR3 covers 13 residues. Germline-derived CDR1 and CDR2 are SEHNR and FQNEAQ (reference sequence).

By proportion, this clone is large. The V call is TRBV7-2, the J call TRBJ2-1, with 7 bases that match TRBD2. Germline assignment: CDR1 SGHTA and CDR2 FQGNSA. V shed 5 bases, J shed 6 bases, and the junction held 7 bases outside the gene matches. This CDR3 spans 14 amino acids. CDR3 coding DNA: TGTGCCAGCAGCAACCGACTAGCCACCAATGAGCAGTTCTTC. Translation gives CASSNRLATNEQFF.

The chain carries TRBV9 and TRBJ2-7; possible D gene TRBD2, 7 bases. V lost 4 bases and J lost 5, with 16 bases in between. From germline, CDR1 is SGDLS and CDR2 YYNGEE. The CDR3 runs to 14 residues. CDR3 in DNA: TGTGCCAGCAGCCCGGAGGGGGGGTTCCACGAGCAGTACTTC. Encoded protein: CASSPEGGFHEQYF.

Here the CDR3 reads CASIITGQGSNEQYF. The CDR3 DNA follows: TGTGCCAGTATCATTACGGGTCAGGGGTCCAACGAGCAGTACTTC. V usage is TRBV19 and J usage is TRBJ2-7; weak D call: TRBD1 (6 bases). Trimming took 7 bases from V and 5 from J, leaving 21 bases between them. The CDR3 sequence is 15 residues long. Per germline, CDR1 LNHDA and CDR2 SQIVND (reference sequence).

The rearrangement joins TRBV4-1 to TRBJ1-2; possibly TRBD1 for D (5 bases). Germline V gene data show CDR1 as MGHRA and CDR2 as YSYEKL. This CDR3 is 16 amino acids long. V was clipped by 0 bases and J by 2 bases, with 13 bases between them. CDR3 in amino acids: CASSQDGKGPNYGYTF. In DNA, the CDR3 is TGCGCCAGCAGCCAAGATGGGAAGGGACCCAACTATGGCTACACCTTC.

This clone was detected a few times. This chain uses TRBV5-1 with TRBJ1-6; D is possibly TRBD1 (5 bases). CDR3 length: 16 residues. Trimming removed 0 bases at V and 3 bases at J, with 10 bases between. Germline-derived CDR1 and CDR2 are SGHRS and YFSETQ. The CDR3: CASSLEGQGYNSPLHF. In DNA form, the CDR3 reads TGCGCCAGCAGCTTGGAGGGGCAGGGCTATAATTCACCCCTCCACTTT.

The CDR3, as DNA: TGCGCCAGCCGAGCAGGACAGCGGAGCGACGAGCAGTACTTC. Translating it yields CASRAGQRSDEQYF. The chain couples TRBV10-1 to TRBJ2-7; TRBD1 might be the D (6 bases). The germline V and J ends were trimmed by 8 bases and 5 bases, with 19 bases remaining between them. The CDR3 runs to 14 residues. Looked up from germline, CDR1 is WNHNN and CDR2 is SYGVQD (reference sequence).

CDR3 DNA sequence: TGTGCCAGCAGTTATCAAAGGGATGAGATCTATGGCTACACCTTC. It is translated as CASSYQRDEIYGYTF. The rearrangement uses TRBV6-5 and TRBJ1-2; unclear D gene. The CDR3 length is 15 residues. Germline loops: CDR1 MNHEY, CDR2 SVGAGI. Trimming took 3 bases from V and 4 from J, leaving 15 bases between them.

The V call is TRBV11-1, the J call TRBJ2-7; 8 bases fit TRBD2. This CDR3 comprises 15 residues. Germline V gene lookup returns CDR1 SGHAT and CDR2 FQDESV (reference sequence). V trimming: 1 base; J trimming: 3 bases; junction bases outside the gene matches: 5. CDR3 loop: CASSLVPAGVYEQYF. The CDR3 region has the DNA TGTGCCAGCAGCTTAGTCCCAGCGGGGGTCTACGAGCAGTACTTC.

This sequence joins TRBV27 and TRBJ1-1; 8 bases fit TRBD1. Germline trimming cut 4 bases from V and 10 bases from J; bases unmatched to any gene: 17. The germline V gene encodes CDR1 MNHEY and CDR2 SMNVEV (reference sequence). The CDR3 has 16 residues. The CDR3 protein is CASSSQTQGAPLVAFF. CDR3 sequence (DNA): TGTGCCAGCAGTTCCCAAACGCAGGGGGCTCCTTTAGTAGCTTTCTTT.

In its sample, this clone was seen a few times. The chain has TRBV29-1 and TRBJ2-5; D is uncertain. Germline CDR1 is SQVTM and CDR2 is ANQGSEA. There are 12 residues in the CDR3. V lost 7 bases, J lost 2 bases, and 11 bases lay in between. CDR3 sequence (DNA): TGCAGCGCCAAACGGGTGCAAGAGACCCAGTACTTC. Translation: CSAKRVQETQYF.

The genes are TRBV21-1 and TRBJ1-5; the table's D gene call, TRBD1, was not cross checked with the DNA. TRBV21-1 is a listed pseudogene. The CDR3 runs 15 residues. The CDR3, as DNA: TGTGCCAGCCAATCCGGGACAGGGTACAATCAGCCCCAGCATTTT. This encodes CASQSGTGYNQPQHF.

This sequence joins TRBV11-2 and TRBJ2-1; possibly TRBD1 for D (5 bases). The ends were cut back, 2 bases at V and 8 bases at J, with 16 bases in the middle. Germline V gene data show CDR1 as SGHAT and CDR2 as FQNNGV. This CDR3 spans 15 amino acids. The CDR3 here is CASSLSDTRPHEQFF. CDR3 bases: TGTGCCAGCAGCTTATCGGACACACGGCCCCATGAGCAGTTCTTC.

In its sample, this clone was seen a few times. This chain links TRBV19 with TRBJ1-1; unclear D gene. The V end lost 6 bases, the J end lost 10 bases, and 18 bases lay between the germline ends. CDR3 length equals 13 residues. Germline values: CDR1 LNHDA, CDR2 SQIVND (reference sequence). CDR3 sequence reads: CASRGQPRVRAFF. The CDR3 bases are TGTGCCAGTAGGGGCCAACCTCGCGTCAGAGCTTTCTTT.

This clone was seen only a few times. The CDR3 coding sequence is TGTGCCAGTAGGGTATCTGGTGGCTTCTCCTACGAGCAGTACTTC. Residues: CASRVSGGFSYEQYF. The rearrangement joins TRBV19 to TRBJ2-7; no firm D call. Germline V gives CDR1 LNHDA, CDR2 SQIVND (reference sequence). The V gene lost 6 bases and the J gene lost 0 bases, with 15 bases spanning the gap. CDR3 length equals 15 residues.

The rearrangement links TRBV29-1 to TRBJ2-7, with D hard to call. The CDR3 extends over 12 amino acids. Trimming took 1 base from V and 5 from J, leaving 9 bases between them. Germline V CDR1 and CDR2: SQVTM, ANQGSEA. The CDR3 DNA sequence: TGCAGCGTTGAAGGCCGCGGTGACGAGCAGTACTTC. Its translation: CSVEGRGDEQYF.

The chain carries TRBV7-6 and TRBJ2-3, with D uncertain. V was pared by 1 base and J by 3 bases, with 8 bases between. The CDR3 runs to 14 residues. Germline CDR1 SGHVS, CDR2 FNYEAQ. The CDR3 loop reads CASSLGHRTDTQYF. The CDR3 DNA sequence: TGTGCCAGCAGCTTAGGACACCGGACAGATACGCAGTATTTT.

The chain employs TRBV6-6 and TRBJ2-5, with TRBD1 matching 7 bases. Germline-derived CDR1 and CDR2 are MNHNY and SVGAGI (reference sequence). V lost 6 bases to trimming and J lost 2 bases; unmatched junction nucleotides: 9. CDR3 length: 15 residues. The DNA of the CDR3 is TGTGCCAGCAGATCAAGGGGGCGCGCTCAAGAGACCCAGTACTTC. Its protein product is CASRSRGRAQETQYF.

Regarding this clone: One junction end does not reproduce the germline sequence, and a read error may be involved. The chain combines TRBV4-2 with TRBJ2-3; 10 positions agree with TRBD2. The CDR3 contains 17 residues. Germline CDR1 and CDR2: LGHNA and YNFKEQ. CDR3 in amino acids: CAGSLQPGTSDTDTQYF. Here the CDR3 DNA reads TGTGCCGGCAGCCTACAACCAGGGACTAGCGACACAGATACGCAGTATTTT.

This clone was recorded once. The chain joins TRBV10-2 to TRBJ1-5; no definite D call. The CDR3 has 14 amino acids. The V end was cut by 6 bases, the J end by 6 bases, with 15 bases between. Looked up from germline, CDR1 is WSHSY and CDR2 is SAAADI. The CDR3 reads CASSPLGGSQPQHF. In DNA, the CDR3 is TGCGCCAGCAGCCCCCTTGGAGGAAGTCAGCCCCAGCATTTT.

This sequence joins TRBV2 and TRBJ2-3, with TRBD1 as a possible D gene (6 bases). Germline CDR1 is SNHLY and CDR2 is FYNNEI. The CDR3 covers 16 residues. V was trimmed by 0 bases and J by 0 bases, leaving 10 bases between them. As DNA, the CDR3 is TGTGCCAGCAGTGAAGCGGGGACATTTAGCACAGATACGCAGTATTTT. It is translated as CASSEAGTFSTDTQYF.

The V gene is TRBV6-5, the J gene TRBJ2-1; no definite D call. CDR3 length: 13 residues. The V and J ends lost 4 bases and 8 bases respectively, with 12 bases between them. CDR1 is MNHEY, CDR2 SVGAGI, per germline. The CDR3 here is CASSWDVSDEQFF. The DNA of the CDR3 is TGTGCCAGCAGTTGGGATGTTAGTGATGAGCAGTTCTTC.